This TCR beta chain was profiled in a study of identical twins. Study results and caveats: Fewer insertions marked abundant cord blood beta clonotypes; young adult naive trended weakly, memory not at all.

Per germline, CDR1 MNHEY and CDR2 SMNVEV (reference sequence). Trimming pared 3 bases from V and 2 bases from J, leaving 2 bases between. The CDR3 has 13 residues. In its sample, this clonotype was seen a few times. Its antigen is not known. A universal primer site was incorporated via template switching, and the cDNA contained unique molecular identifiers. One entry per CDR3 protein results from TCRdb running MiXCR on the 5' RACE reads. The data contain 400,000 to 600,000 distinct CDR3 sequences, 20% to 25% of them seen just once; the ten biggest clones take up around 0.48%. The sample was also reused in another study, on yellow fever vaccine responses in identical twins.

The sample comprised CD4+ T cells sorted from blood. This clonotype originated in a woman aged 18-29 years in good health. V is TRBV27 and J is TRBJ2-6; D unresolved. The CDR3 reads CASSLTGANVLTF. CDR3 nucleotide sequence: TGTGCCAGCAGTTTGACTGGGGCCAACGTCCTGACTTTC. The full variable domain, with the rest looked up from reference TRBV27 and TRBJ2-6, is EAQVTQNPRYLITVTGKKLTVTCSQNMNHEYMSWYRQDPGLGLRQIYYSMNVEVTDKGDVPEGYKVSRKEKRNFPLILESPSPNQTSLYFCASSLTGANVLTFGAGSRLTVL.